What follows describes a single T cell receptor beta chain. The data stem from a study of blood T cell repertoires in COVID-19. At the level of the study: Both acute and convalescent COVID-19 samples were obtained from the United States, Italy and Spain. Sources were T cells, B-cell-depleted T cells, or PBMCs; the material itself was cDNA or gDNA.

Here immunoSEQ multiplex PCR was the method, and the copy in TCRdb shows in-frame clones only, minus some. Seen here are about 170,000 clones, about 84% observed once, and the top ten hold 9.5% to 15%. Cohort 3 donors counted as recovered after two negative PCRs, clearance, or resolved symptoms. This TCR came from a man aged 50-60 years who had recovered from COVID-19. What was sequenced was PBMCs or T cells enriched from blood (not recorded which).

The CDR3 nucleotides are TGTGCCAGCAGGCTAGCCGCGAACACCGGGGAGCTGTTTTTT. It codes for CASRLAANTGELFF. The rearrangement links TRBV2 to TRBJ2-2; tentatively, D is TRBD2 (5 bases). Germline lookup yields CDR1 SNHLY and CDR2 FYNNEI. V was shortened by 6 bases and J by 0 bases, with 8 bases between the two germline ends. CDR3 size: 14 residues.